This TCR beta chain was profiled in a study of T cells in Graves' hyperthyroidism and ophthalmopathy. Amplified TCR beta CDR3 regions derived from RNA transcripts. A first-round RT-PCR of the TCR CDR3 used the HTBI primer set. TCRdb processed the multiplex PCR reads anew with MiXCR; each CDR3 protein has one entry. Of about 350,000 distinct CDR3 sequences detected, approximately 14% appear once; the ten largest clones hold around 25%. The CDR3 is 14 residues long. V was pared by 6 bases and J by 5 bases, with 9 bases of the junction left unmatched. Hyperthyroidism patients were newly diagnosed, had disease duration under 2 months, and were aged 18 to 65 years. Researchers barred patients who had uncontrolled infection, other autoimmune disease, pregnancy or lactation. This clonotype was found many times.

The rearrangement links TRBV12-3 or TRBV12-4 to TRBJ2-7, with 8 bases identical to TRBD1. This sequence was found in a woman in her twenties or thirties with Graves' hyperthyroidism. The specimen sequenced was blood. In DNA, the CDR3 is TGTGCCAGCAGCCCAGACAGGGGAAAAAACGAGCAGTACTTC. Translation gives CASSPDRGKNEQYF.